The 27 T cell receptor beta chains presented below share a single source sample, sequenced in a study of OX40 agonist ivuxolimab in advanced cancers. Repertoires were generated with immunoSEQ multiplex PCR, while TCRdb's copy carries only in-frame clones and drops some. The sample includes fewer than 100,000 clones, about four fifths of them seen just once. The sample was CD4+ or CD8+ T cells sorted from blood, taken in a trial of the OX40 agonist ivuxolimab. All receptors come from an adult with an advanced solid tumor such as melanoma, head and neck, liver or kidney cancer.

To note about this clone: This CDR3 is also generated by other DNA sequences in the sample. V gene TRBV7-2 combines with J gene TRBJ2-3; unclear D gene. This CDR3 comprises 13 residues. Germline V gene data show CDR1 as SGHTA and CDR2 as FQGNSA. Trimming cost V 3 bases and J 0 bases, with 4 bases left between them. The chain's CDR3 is CASSFDSTDTQYF. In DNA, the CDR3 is TGTGCCAGCAGCTTCGACAGCACAGATACGCAGTATTTT.

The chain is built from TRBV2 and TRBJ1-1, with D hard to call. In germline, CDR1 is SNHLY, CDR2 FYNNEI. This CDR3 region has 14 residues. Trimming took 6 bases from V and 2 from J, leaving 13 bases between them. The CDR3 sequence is CASSENRFNTEAFF. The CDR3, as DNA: TGTGCCAGCAGCGAAAACAGATTTAACACTGAAGCTTTCTTT.

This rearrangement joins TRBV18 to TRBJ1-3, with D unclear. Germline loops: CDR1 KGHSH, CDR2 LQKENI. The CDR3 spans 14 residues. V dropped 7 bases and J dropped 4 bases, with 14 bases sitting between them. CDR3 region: CASYPEHGGNTIYF. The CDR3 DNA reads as TGTGCCAGCTACCCTGAGCATGGGGGAAACACCATATATTTT. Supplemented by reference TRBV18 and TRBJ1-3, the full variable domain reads NAGVMQNPRHLVRRRGQEARLRCSPMKGHSHVYWYRQLPEEGLKFMVYLQKENIIDESGMPKERFSAEFPKEGPSILRIQQVVRGDSAAYFCASYPEHGGNTIYFGEGSWLTVV.

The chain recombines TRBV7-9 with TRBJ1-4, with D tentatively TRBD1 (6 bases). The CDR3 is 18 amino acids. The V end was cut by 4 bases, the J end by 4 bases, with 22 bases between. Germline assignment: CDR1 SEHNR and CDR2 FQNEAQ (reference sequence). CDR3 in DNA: TGTGCCAGCAGCTCCCTTCCGGGACATCCCTCAGGTAATGAAAAACTGTTTTTT. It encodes CASSSLPGHPSGNEKLFF.

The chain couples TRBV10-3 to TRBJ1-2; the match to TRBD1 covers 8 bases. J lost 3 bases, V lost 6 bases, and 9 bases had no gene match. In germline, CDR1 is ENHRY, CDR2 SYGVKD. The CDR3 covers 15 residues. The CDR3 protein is CAISSGGAGYYGYTF. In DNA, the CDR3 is TGTGCCATCAGCTCAGGGGGCGCAGGCTACTATGGCTACACCTTC.

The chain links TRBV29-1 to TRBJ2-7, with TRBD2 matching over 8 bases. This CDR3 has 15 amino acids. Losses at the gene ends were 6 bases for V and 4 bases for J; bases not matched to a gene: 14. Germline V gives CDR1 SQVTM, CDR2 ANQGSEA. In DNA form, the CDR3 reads TGCAGCGTCGCCGTACTAGCGGAACTCCGTTACGAGCAGTACTTC. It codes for CSVAVLAELRYEQYF.

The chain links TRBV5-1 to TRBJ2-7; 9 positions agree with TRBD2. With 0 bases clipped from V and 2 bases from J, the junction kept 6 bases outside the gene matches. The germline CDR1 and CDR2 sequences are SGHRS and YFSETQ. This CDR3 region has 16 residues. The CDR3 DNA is TGCGCCAGCAGCTTGGCGGGTCTAGCGGGGACCTACGAGCAGTACTTC. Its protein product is CASSLAGLAGTYEQYF.

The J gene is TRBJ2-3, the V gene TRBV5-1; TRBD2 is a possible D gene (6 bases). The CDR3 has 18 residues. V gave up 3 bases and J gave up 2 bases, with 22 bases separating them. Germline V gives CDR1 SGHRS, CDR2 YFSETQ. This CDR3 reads CASSSSGTAGYITDTQYF. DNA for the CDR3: TGCGCCAGCAGCTCGTCGGGTACAGCGGGCTATATCACAGATACGCAGTATTTT.

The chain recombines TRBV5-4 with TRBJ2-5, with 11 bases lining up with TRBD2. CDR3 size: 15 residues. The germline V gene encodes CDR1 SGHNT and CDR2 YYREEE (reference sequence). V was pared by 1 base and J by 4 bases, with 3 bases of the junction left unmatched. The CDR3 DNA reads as TGTGCCAGCAGCTTGAAACTAGCGGGGGCAGAGACCCAGTACTTC. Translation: CASSLKLAGAETQYF.

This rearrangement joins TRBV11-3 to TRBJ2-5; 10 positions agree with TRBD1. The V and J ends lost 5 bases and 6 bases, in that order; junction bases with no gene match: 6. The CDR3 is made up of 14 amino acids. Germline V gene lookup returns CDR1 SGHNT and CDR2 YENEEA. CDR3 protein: CASSTWGQGKTQYF. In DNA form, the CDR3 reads TGTGCCAGCAGCACTTGGGGACAGGGGAAGACCCAGTACTTC. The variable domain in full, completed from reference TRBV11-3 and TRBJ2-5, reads EAGVVQSPRYKIIEKKQPVAFWCNPISGHNTLYWYLQNLGQGPELLIRYENEEAVDDSQLPKDRFSAERLKGVDSTLKIQPAELGDSAVYLCASSTWGQGKTQYFGPGTRLLVL.

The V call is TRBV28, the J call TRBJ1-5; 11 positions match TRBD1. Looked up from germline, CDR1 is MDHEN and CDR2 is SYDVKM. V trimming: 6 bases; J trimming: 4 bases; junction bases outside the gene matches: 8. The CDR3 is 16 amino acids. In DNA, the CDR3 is TGTGCCAGCAGAATAGCCGGGACAGGGGGTAATCAGCCCCAGCATTTT. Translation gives CASRIAGTGGNQPQHF.

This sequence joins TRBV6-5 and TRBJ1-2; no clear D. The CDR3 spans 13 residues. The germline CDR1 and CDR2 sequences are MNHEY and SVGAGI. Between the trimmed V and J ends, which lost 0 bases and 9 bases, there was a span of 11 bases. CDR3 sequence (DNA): TGTGCCAGCAGTTACTCAGGTGTTGGGAGCTACACCTTC. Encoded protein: CASSYSGVGSYTF.

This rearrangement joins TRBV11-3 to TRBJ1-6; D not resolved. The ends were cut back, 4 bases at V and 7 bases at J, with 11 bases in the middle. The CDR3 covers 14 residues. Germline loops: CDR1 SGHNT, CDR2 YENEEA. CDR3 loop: CASSSDYSNSPLHF. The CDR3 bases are TGTGCCAGCAGCTCGGACTACTCCAATTCACCCCTCCACTTT.

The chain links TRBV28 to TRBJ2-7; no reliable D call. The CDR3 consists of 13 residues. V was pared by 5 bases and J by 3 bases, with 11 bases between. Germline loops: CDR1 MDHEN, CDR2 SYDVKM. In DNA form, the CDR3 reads TGTGCCAGCAGTGCAAGGAATCGCTACGAGCAGTACTTC. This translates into CASSARNRYEQYF.

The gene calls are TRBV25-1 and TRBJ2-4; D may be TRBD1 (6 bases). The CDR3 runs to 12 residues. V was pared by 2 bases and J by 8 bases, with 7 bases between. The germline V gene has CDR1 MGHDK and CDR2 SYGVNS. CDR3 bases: TGTGCCAGCAGTGAACCAGGGGACATTCAGTACTTC. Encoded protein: CASSEPGDIQYF.

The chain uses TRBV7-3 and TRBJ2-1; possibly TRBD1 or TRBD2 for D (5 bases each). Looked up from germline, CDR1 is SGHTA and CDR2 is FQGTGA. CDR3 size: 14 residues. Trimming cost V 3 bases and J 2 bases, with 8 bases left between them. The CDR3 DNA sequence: TGTGCCAGCAGCTTTCGGGACGCCTACAATGAGCAGTTCTTC. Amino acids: CASSFRDAYNEQFF.

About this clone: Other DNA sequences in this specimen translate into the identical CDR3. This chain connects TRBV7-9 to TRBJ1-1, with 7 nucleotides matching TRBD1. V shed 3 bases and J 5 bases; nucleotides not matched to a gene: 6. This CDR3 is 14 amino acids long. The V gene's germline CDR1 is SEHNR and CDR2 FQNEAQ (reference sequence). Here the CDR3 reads CASSLEGARTEAFF. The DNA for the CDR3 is TGTGCCAGCAGCTTGGAGGGGGCGCGGACTGAAGCTTTCTTT.

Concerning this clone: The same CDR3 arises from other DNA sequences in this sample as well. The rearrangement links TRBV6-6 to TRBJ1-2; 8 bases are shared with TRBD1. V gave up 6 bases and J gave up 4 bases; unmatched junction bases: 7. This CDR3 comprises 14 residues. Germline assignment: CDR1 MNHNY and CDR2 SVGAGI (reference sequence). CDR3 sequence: CASSSPDRAYGYTF. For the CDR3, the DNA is TGTGCCAGCAGCTCCCCGGACAGGGCCTATGGCTACACCTTC.

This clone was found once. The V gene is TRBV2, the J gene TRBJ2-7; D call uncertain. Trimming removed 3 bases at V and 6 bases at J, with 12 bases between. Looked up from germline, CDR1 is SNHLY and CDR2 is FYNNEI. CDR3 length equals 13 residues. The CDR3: CASSDWARSEQYF. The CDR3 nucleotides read TGTGCCAGCAGTGATTGGGCGCGCAGCGAGCAGTACTTC.

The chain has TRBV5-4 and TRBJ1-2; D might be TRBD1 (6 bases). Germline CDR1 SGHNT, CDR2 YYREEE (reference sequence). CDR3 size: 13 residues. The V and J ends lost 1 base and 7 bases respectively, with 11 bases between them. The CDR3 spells CASSLYQGFGYTF. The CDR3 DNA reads TGTGCCAGCAGCTTGTACCAGGGGTTTGGCTACACCTTC.

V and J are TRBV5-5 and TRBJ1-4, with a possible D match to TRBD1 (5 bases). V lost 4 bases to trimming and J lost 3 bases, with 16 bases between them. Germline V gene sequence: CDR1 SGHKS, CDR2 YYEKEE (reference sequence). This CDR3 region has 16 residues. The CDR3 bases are TGTGCCAGCAGCATCTTGGGGCGGGCGGCTAATGAAAAACTGTTTTTT. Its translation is CASSILGRAANEKLFF.

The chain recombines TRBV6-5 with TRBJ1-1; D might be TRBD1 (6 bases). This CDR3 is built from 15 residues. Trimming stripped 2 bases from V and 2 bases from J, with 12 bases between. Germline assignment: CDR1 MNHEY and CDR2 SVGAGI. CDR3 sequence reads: CASSYGGRGNTEAFF. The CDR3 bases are TGTGCCAGCAGTTACGGAGGCAGGGGAAACACTGAAGCTTTCTTT.

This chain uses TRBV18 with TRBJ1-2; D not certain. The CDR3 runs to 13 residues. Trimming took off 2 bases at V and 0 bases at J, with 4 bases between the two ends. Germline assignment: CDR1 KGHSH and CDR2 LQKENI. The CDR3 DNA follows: TGTGCCAGCTCACCAGACACTAACTATGGCTACACCTTC. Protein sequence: CASSPDTNYGYTF.

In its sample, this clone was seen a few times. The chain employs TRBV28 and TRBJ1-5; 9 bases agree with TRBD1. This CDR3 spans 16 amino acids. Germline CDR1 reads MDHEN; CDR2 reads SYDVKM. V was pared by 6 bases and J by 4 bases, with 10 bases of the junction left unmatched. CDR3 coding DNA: TGTGCCAGCAGGGGAAGAGGGACAGGGCGGAATCAGCCCCAGCATTTT. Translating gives CASRGRGTGRNQPQHF.

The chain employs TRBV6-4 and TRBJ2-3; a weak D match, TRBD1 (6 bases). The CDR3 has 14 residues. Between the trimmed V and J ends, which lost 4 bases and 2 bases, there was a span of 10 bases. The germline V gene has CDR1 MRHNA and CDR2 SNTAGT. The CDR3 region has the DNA TGTGCCAGCAGTGTGGGGGCCACCACAGATACGCAGTATTTT. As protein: CASSVGATTDTQYF.

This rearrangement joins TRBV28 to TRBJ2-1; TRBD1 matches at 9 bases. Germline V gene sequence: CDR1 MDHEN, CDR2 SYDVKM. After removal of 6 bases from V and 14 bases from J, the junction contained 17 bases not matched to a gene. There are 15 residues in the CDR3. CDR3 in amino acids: CASRDTGGATLSKFF. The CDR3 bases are TGTGCCAGCAGAGATACAGGGGGCGCAACCCTATCGAAGTTCTTC.

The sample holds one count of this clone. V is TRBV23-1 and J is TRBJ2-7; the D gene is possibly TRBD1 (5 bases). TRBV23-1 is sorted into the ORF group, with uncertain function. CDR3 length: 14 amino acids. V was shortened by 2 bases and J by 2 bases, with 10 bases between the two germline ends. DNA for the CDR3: TGCGCCAGCAGTCAAGGACACCAAACCTACGAGCAGTACGTC. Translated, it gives CASSQGHQTYEQYV.